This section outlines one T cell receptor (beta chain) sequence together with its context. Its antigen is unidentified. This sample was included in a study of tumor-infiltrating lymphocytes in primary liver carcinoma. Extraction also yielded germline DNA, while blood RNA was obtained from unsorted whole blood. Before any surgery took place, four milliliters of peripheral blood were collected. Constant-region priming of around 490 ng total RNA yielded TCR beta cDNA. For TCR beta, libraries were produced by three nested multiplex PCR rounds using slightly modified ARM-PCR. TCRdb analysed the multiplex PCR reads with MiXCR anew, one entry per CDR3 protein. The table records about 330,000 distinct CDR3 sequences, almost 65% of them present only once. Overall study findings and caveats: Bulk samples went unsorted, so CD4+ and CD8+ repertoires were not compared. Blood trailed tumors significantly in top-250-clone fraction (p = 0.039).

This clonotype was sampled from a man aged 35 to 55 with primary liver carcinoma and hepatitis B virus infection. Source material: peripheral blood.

CDR3 sequence reads: CASNSPGTGAKQYF. The CDR3 DNA is TGCGCCAGCAATAGCCCCGGGACAGGGGCCAAGCAGTACTTC. This chain connects TRBV4-1 to TRBJ2-7, with 10 bases that match TRBD1. CDR3 size: 14 residues. The junction had 11 bases not matched to a gene; V was cut back by 7 bases and J by 8 bases. Germline values: CDR1 MGHRA, CDR2 YSYEKL.